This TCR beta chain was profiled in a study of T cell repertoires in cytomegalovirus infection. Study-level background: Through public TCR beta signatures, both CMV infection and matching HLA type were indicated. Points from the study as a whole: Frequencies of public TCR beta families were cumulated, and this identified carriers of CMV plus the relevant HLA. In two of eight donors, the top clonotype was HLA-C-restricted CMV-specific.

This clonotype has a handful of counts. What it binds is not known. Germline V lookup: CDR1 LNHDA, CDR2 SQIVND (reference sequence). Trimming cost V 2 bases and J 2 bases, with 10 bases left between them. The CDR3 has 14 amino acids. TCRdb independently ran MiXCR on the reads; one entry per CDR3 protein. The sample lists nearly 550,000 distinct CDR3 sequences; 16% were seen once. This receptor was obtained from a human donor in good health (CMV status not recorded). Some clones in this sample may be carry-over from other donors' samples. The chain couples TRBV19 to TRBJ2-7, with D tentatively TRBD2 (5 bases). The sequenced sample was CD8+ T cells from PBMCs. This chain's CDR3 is CASSIHSSTYEQYF. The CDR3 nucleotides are TGTGCCAGTAGTATACATTCTAGCACCTACGAGCAGTACTTC.